Listed below are T cell receptor beta chains from one sample, sequenced in a study of CD8 T cells in Susac syndrome. TCRdb re-derived calls from the immunoSEQ multiplex PCR reads in MiXCR, one entry per CDR3 protein. The data show 150,000 to 200,000 distinct CDR3 sequences, approximately 95% seen once. The sample was CD4+ T cells from PBMCs. These receptors all stem from a human donor with multiple sclerosis. Both conserved end residues are part of each CDR3. D genes are given only for firm matches. The size of a clone is reported for some rows only, either as once, few or many, or as a class for expanded clones.

TRBJ1-2 | NA | TRBV7-2 | TRBD1 | TGTGCCAGCAGCTTAGTTGTACAGGGGGCAGGAGGCTACACCTTC | CASSLVVQGAGGYTF
TRBJ2-3 | NA | TRBV7-3 | NA | TGTGCCAGCAGCCCAACAGGAGGGGGGTATACGCAGTATTTT | CASSPTGGGYTQYF
TRBJ2-3 | NA | TRBV7-9 | TRBD1 | TGTGCCAGCAGCTCCGACAGGGGGCGGGCCAGCACAGATACGCAGTATTTT | CASSSDRGRASTDTQYF
TRBJ2-3 | NA | TRBV2 | NA | TGTGCCAGCAGTGGCGGGCTAGTGACAGATACGCAGTATTTT | CASSGGLVTDTQYF
TRBJ2-2 | once | TRBV5-1 | NA | TGCGCCAGCAGCTTTGACAACAACGGGGAGCTGTTTTTT | CASSFDNNGELFF
TRBJ2-7 | NA | TRBV20-1 | NA | TGCAGTGCTAGAGAGGGGGGACTGCCATGGGAGCAGTACTTC | CSAREGGLPWEQYF
TRBJ1-1 | NA | TRBV4-1 | NA | TGCGCCAGCAGCCAAGGCTCAGGACGAGGAGACACTGAAGCTTTCTTT | CASSQGSGRGDTEAFF
TRBJ1-1 | NA | TRBV20-1 | NA | TGCAGTGCTGGGAACACTGAAGCTTTCTTT | CSAGNTEAFF
TRBJ2-5 | NA | TRBV2 | NA | TGCGCCAGCAGAGACACGAAAGGGAGCGAGACCCAGTACTTC | CASRDTKGSETQYF
TRBJ2-3 | NA | TRBV20-1 | NA | TGCAGTGCTAGACTAGCTGTCACAGATACGCAGTATTTT | CSARLAVTDTQYF
TRBJ1-1 | NA | TRBV3-1 | TRBD1 | TGTGCCAGCAGCCAAGAGACAGGGGGTCGCACTGAAGCTTTCTTT | CASSQETGGRTEAFF
TRBJ1-2 | NA | TRBV15 | NA | TGTGCCACCAGCAGAACGGACGGAGGGTATGGCTACACCTTC | CATSRTDGGYGYTF
TRBJ1-6 | NA | TRBV9 | NA | TGTGCCAGCAGCGTATCTCTCGATTCACCCCTCCACTTT | CASSVSLDSPLHF
TRBJ2-7 | once | TRBV30 | NA | TGTGCCTGGAGTACGGGGGTTTCCTACGAGCAGTACTTC | CAWSTGVSYEQYF
TRBJ1-5 | NA | TRBV5-1 | NA | TGCGCCAGCAGCTTGGCCCAAGATCAGCCCCAGCATTTT | CASSLAQDQPQHF
TRBJ2-7 | NA | TRBV28 | TRBD1 | TGTGCCAGCAGCCGGGACAGGGTGTCCTACGAGCAGTACTTC | CASSRDRVSYEQYF
TRBJ1-1 | NA | TRBV12-3/TRBV12-4 | NA | TGTGCCAGCAGTCTTAAGGTGGGGCCTTTGAACACTGAAGCTTTCTTT | CASSLKVGPLNTEAFF
TRBJ1-5 | few | TRBV6-6 | NA | TGTGCCAGCAGTTATCGGGACAGCAATCAGCCCCAGCATTTT | CASSYRDSNQPQHF
TRBJ2-3 | NA | TRBV20-1 | TRBD1 | TGCAGTGCTAGCCCCGGGACAGATAGCACAGATACGCAGTATTTT | CSASPGTDSTDTQYF
TRBJ2-2 | NA | TRBV7-9 | NA | TGTGCCAGCAGCCCCCTGGGACCGAACACCGGGGAGCTGTTTTTT | CASSPLGPNTGELFF
TRBJ2-3 | NA | TRBV3-1 | TRBD2 | TGTGCCAGCAGCCACAAGCGGGGGCCTGGAGATACGCAGTATTTT | CASSHKRGPGDTQYF
TRBJ1-2 | once | TRBV29-1 | NA | TGCAGCCTTTCGGGCGTCCTGGAATATGGCTACACCTTC | CSLSGVLEYGYTF
TRBJ2-1 | NA | TRBV9 | NA | TGTGCCAGCAGCGCCACTGGGCGGGGTAACTACAATGAGCAGTTCTTC | CASSATGRGNYNEQFF
TRBJ2-1 | NA | TRBV3-1 | NA | TGTGCCAGCAGCCAAGGACTTGAGCAGTTCTTC | CASSQGLEQFF
TRBJ1-1 | NA | TRBV5-1 | TRBD1 | TGCGCCAGCACCTATTTAGGGACAGGGTCCACTGAAGCTTTCTTT | CASTYLGTGSTEAFF
TRBJ2-6 | NA | TRBV25-1 | TRBD2 | TGTGCCAGCAGTGTATGGTACGGGGGGGCCGGGGCCAACGTCCTGACTTTC | CASSVWYGGAGANVLTF
TRBJ2-5 | NA | TRBV9 | NA | TGTGCCAGCAGCGTAAGTTTAGACCAAGAGACCCAGTACTTC | CASSVSLDQETQYF
TRBJ2-3 | NA | TRBV27 | TRBD2 | TGTGCCAGCAGTTTATCTCCCCGGAGTAGCGGGCGGGGAGATACGCAGTATTTT | CASSLSPRSSGRGDTQYF
TRBJ2-1 | few | TRBV6-5 | TRBD2 | TGTGCCAGCAGTTACTCTCGGACTAGCGGCTACAATGAGCAGTTCTTC | CASSYSRTSGYNEQFF
TRBJ1-1 | NA | TRBV29-1 | NA | TGCAGCGTTACTTTATGGACTGAAGCTTTCTTT | CSVTLWTEAFF
TRBJ2-3 | NA | TRBV7-2 | NA | TGTGCCAGCAGCTCCGGGCTCGGGGGAACAGATACGCAGTATTTT | CASSSGLGGTDTQYF
TRBJ2-1 | NA | TRBV12-3/TRBV12-4 | NA | TGTGCCAGCAGTTCACAAATACCGGGACTGACGGCGCAGTTCTTC | CASSSQIPGLTAQFF
TRBJ2-7 | NA | TRBV5-1 | TRBD1 | TGCGCCAGCAGCAGGACAGGGGGGAGAAACTACGAGCAGTACTTC | CASSRTGGRNYEQYF
TRBJ1-3 | NA | TRBV4-1 | NA | TGCGCCAGCAGCCAAGCGCGAGGGACCTCTGGAAACACCATATATTTT | CASSQARGTSGNTIYF
TRBJ1-2 | NA | TRBV30 | NA | TGTGCCTGGAACCATCGCTCGGAAGGCTACACCTTC | CAWNHRSEGYTF
TRBJ1-1 | NA | TRBV27 | NA | TGTGCCAGCAGTTCCCCAGGGGCCATGAACACTGAAGCTTTCTTT | CASSSPGAMNTEAFF
TRBJ1-1 | NA | TRBV5-1 | NA | TGCGCCAGCAGCTCCAGCGGAGGGCACACTGAAGCTTTCTTT | CASSSSGGHTEAFF
TRBJ2-3 | NA | TRBV2 | NA | TGTGCCAGCAGTGCTTCCGGCCAGGGGACGCAGTATTTT | CASSASGQGTQYF
TRBJ2-2 | NA | TRBV9 | NA | TGTGCCAGCAGCGTAGGCCCCGGGGAGCTGTTTTTT | CASSVGPGELFF
TRBJ1-2 | NA | TRBV30 | TRBD1 | TGTGCCTGGACCCGACAGGGGAGCTATGGCTACACCTTC | CAWTRQGSYGYTF
TRBJ2-7 | NA | TRBV4-1 | NA | TGCGCCAGCAGCCAAGAAGAAGCGGTTGGGCGCACAGGGCAACCCTACGAGCAGTACTTC | CASSQEEAVGRTGQPYEQYF
TRBJ2-1 | NA | TRBV7-6 | TRBD2 | TGTGCCAGCAGGCCCCTGCGGGGGGGCCGCCACAATGAGCAGTTCTTC | CASRPLRGGRHNEQFF
TRBJ1-2 | NA | TRBV6-5 | TRBD1 | TGTGCCAGCATCGTGGGACAGGGTGAGGGCTACACCTTC | CASIVGQGEGYTF
TRBJ1-2 | NA | TRBV7-9 | NA | TGTGCCAGTCTCACAGCCTCGGGCGGACGCTATGGCTACACCTTC | CASLTASGGRYGYTF
TRBJ1-2 | NA | TRBV29-1 | NA | TGCAGCGTTACCAACCGGGACACCCCTCACACCTTC | CSVTNRDTPHTF
TRBJ2-1 | NA | TRBV19 | TRBD2 | TGTGCCAGTAGTACGCAGACTAGCGGGGGGTTTGAGCAGTTCTTC | CASSTQTSGGFEQFF
TRBJ2-1 | NA | TRBV14 | TRBD1 | TGTGCCAGCAGCCGCCGACAGGGGGTATACAATGAGCAGTTCTTC | CASSRRQGVYNEQFF
TRBJ2-5 | NA | TRBV20-1 | NA | TGCAGTGCTAGGTGGTGGGACCTGGGAGAGACCCAGTACTTC | CSARWWDLGETQYF
TRBJ2-3 | NA | TRBV12-3/TRBV12-4 | NA | TGTGCCAGCAGCCGACGGGGAGATACGCAGTATTTT | CASSRRGDTQYF
TRBJ2-5 | NA | TRBV20-1 | NA | TGCAGTGCTAGAGATTGGCAGGGCTTAGAGACCCAGTACTTC | CSARDWQGLETQYF
TRBJ1-5 | NA | TRBV15 | NA | TGTGCCACCAGCAGAGGATCAGGGGATCAGCCCCAGCATTTT | CATSRGSGDQPQHF
TRBJ2-5 | NA | TRBV25-1 | NA | TGTGCCAGCAGTGACCCTGCTAGGGGGGGATCGTACTTC | CASSDPARGGSYF
TRBJ1-1 | NA | TRBV6-2/TRBV6-3 | NA | TGTGCCAGCCTCGGATCAGGGTTGAACACTGAAGCTTTCTTT | CASLGSGLNTEAFF
TRBJ1-6 | NA | TRBV6-5 | NA | TGTGCCAGCAGTTACCGGGGTCCGAATTCACCCCTCCACTTT | CASSYRGPNSPLHF
TRBJ2-7 | NA | TRBV20-1 | NA | TGCAGTGCTAGAAACCCGGGACTCCACGGCTACGAGCAGTACTTC | CSARNPGLHGYEQYF
TRBJ2-5 | NA | TRBV20-1 | NA | TGCAGTGCTCGTGACATCGGCCGGGGACGTACAGAGACCCAGTACTTC | CSARDIGRGRTETQYF
TRBJ1-2 | once | TRBV9 | NA | TGTGCCAGCAGCGTAGGGCCTTTCTATGGCTACACCTTC | CASSVGPFYGYTF
TRBJ2-2 | NA | TRBV12-3/TRBV12-4 | NA | TGTGCCAGCAGTTTGGGGACGGCGAACACCGGGGAGCTGTTTTTT | CASSLGTANTGELFF
TRBJ2-1 | NA | TRBV20-1 | TRBD2 | TGCAGTGCTAGACACACCATGACGGGGGGGCGGAATGAGCAGTTCTTC | CSARHTMTGGRNEQFF
TRBJ2-5 | NA | TRBV7-9 | TRBD1 | TGTGCCAGCAGCTCATACAGGGGGCAGGAATGGGAGACCCAGTACTTC | CASSSYRGQEWETQYF